The sequence of this T cell receptor (beta chain) was determined in a study of human T cells and chemical hapten exposure. Study overall: Upper back patch tests used 0.01% DPC, scored after 6 days.

Indicated time point: patch test 1, 2 weeks after DPC sensitization. As to treatment: therapeutic diphenylcyclopropenone sensitization with weekly scalp DPC. General study findings and limits: Correlating positively with patch test score were the PT1 expanded TCR counts. Significantly more large CDR3 similarity clusters arose among expanded TCRs than among controls.

Individual cDNA molecules had unique molecular identifiers attached to them by the library. TCRdb re-called the RACE reads through MiXCR, storing one row per CDR3 protein. The sample lists around 71,000 distinct CDR3 sequences, about 9.1% occurring once. There are many counts of this clonotype. Its antigen is unidentified. The sample in question was whole blood, obtained in connection with sensitization to the hapten diphenylcyclopropenone (DPC). The source of this sequence is a woman aged 40 to 49 with alopecia areata. Some clones in this sample may be carry-over from other donors' samples.

The CDR3 sequence: CAWSPYSARGTEQYF. The CDR3 nucleotides are TGTGCCTGGAGTCCCTACTCCGCGAGGGGGACCGAGCAGTACTTC. This chain connects TRBV30 to TRBJ2-7, with TRBD1 as a possible D gene (6 bases). Per the germline V gene, CDR1 is GTSNPN and CDR2 is SVGIG (reference sequence). The CDR3 covers 15 residues. Trimming pared 2 bases from V and 6 bases from J, leaving 20 bases between.